The 32 T cell receptor beta chains listed next were all sequenced from one sample in a study of blood T cell repertoires in COVID-19. The assay was immunoSEQ multiplex PCR, and TCRdb's table has in-frame clones only and misses some. The sample yields roughly 220,000 clones, around three quarters seen once. The source material was peripheral blood. The receptors stem from a woman between 65 and 79 years old with acute or convalescent COVID-19.

The chain is built from TRBV18 and TRBJ1-3; D not resolved. The CDR3 length is 16 residues. The ends were cut back, 1 base at V and 0 bases at J, with 10 bases in the middle. The germline CDR1 and CDR2 sequences are KGHSH and LQKENI. The CDR3 is CASSPRPPSSGNTIYF. Written as DNA, the CDR3 is TGTGCCAGCTCACCACGGCCCCCAAGCTCTGGAAACACCATATATTTT.

Only a few counts were recorded for this clone. This rearrangement joins TRBV4-2 to TRBJ2-1; TRBD2 might be the D (5 bases). Germline V gene lookup returns CDR1 LGHNA and CDR2 YNFKEQ. The CDR3 is made up of 13 amino acids. With 3 bases removed from V and 10 bases from J, the gap between germline ends came to 13 bases. CDR3 sequence reads: CASSHLVAPEQFF. In DNA, the CDR3 is TGTGCCAGCAGCCACCTAGTAGCGCCCGAGCAGTTCTTC.

V usage is TRBV28 and J usage is TRBJ2-5, with 7 bases aligning to TRBD2. This CDR3 has 19 amino acids. V gave up 2 bases and J gave up 1 base; unmatched junction bases: 16. The germline CDR1 and CDR2 sequences are MDHEN and SYDVKM. CDR3 region: CASSLAGVPPWIPQETQYF. The CDR3, as DNA: TGTGCCAGCAGTTTAGCGGGAGTACCGCCGTGGATCCCCCAAGAGACCCAGTACTTC. The variable domain in full, with the rest retrieved from reference TRBV28 and TRBJ2-5, is DVKVTQSSRYLVKRTGEKVFLECVQDMDHENMFWYRQDPGLGLRLIYFSYDVKMKEKGDIPEGYSVSREKKERFSLILESASTNQTSMYLCASSLAGVPPWIPQETQYFGPGTRLLVL.

The rearrangement joins TRBV5-8 to TRBJ2-3; 7 nucleotides agree with TRBD2. V was clipped by 1 base and J by 9 bases; unmatched bases: 14. Germline CDR1 SGHTS, CDR2 YDEGEE. The CDR3 runs 16 residues. The CDR3 is CASSLLGESKAGTQYF. Here the CDR3 DNA reads TGTGCCAGCAGCTTGTTGGGGGAGAGTAAAGCGGGGACGCAGTATTTT.

This clone has a handful of counts. This chain links TRBV30 with TRBJ2-7, with 7 bases fitting TRBD1. CDR1 GTSNPN and CDR2 SVGIG come from the germline V gene (reference sequence). This CDR3 spans 14 amino acids. V lost 2 bases and J lost 2; bases outside the gene matches: 6. In nucleotides, the CDR3 is TGTGCCTGGAGTTTGGGGGACAGAACCTACGAGCAGTACTTC. Its protein product is CAWSLGDRTYEQYF.

This clone came up a few times. This chain connects TRBV4-1 to TRBJ2-7, with no clear D. V gave up 2 bases and J gave up 3 bases, with 8 bases separating them. This CDR3 has 13 residues. Germline V gives CDR1 MGHRA, CDR2 YSYEKL. CDR3: CASSQLESYEQYF. DNA for the CDR3: TGCGCCAGCAGCCAACTGGAGAGCTACGAGCAGTACTTC.

The rearrangement joins TRBV4-2 to TRBJ2-6; 8 bases are shared with TRBD2. V shed 2 bases, J shed 2 bases, and the junction held 2 bases outside the gene matches. The CDR3 is 16 amino acids. CDR1 LGHNA and CDR2 YNFKEQ come from the germline V gene. The CDR3 nucleotides read TGTGCCAGCAGCCAATCGGGAGGGGCTGGGGCCAACGTCCTGACTTTC. Translating it yields CASSQSGGAGANVLTF.

V is TRBV29-1 and J is TRBJ2-1, with a weak D call TRBD2 (5 bases). Trimming left V 4 bases short and J 9 bases short, with 10 bases between. Germline V CDR1 and CDR2: SQVTM, ANQGSEA. The CDR3 contains 11 residues. The DNA for the CDR3 is TGCAGCGTTGGAAGAGGGAGTGAGCAGTTCTTC. Protein: CSVGRGSEQFF.

This chain connects TRBV7-6 to TRBJ1-1, with 9 positions matching TRBD1. V trimming: 6 bases; J trimming: 0 bases; junction bases outside the gene matches: 14. The CDR3 contains 18 residues. Germline V gene sequence: CDR1 SGHVS, CDR2 FNYEAQ. CDR3 nucleotides: TGTGCCAGCAGTCGCGGCCCGGGGACAGGGACGATGAACACTGAAGCTTTCTTT. This codes for CASSRGPGTGTMNTEAFF.

The chain links TRBV6-6 to TRBJ1-1; D remains unclear. CDR3 length: 13 residues. Germline V lookup: CDR1 MNHNY, CDR2 SVGAGI (reference sequence). V was pared by 0 bases and J by 2 bases, with 4 bases between. The CDR3 reads CASSYSYNTEAFF. Here the CDR3 DNA reads TGTGCCAGCAGTTACTCGTATAACACTGAAGCTTTCTTT.

The gene calls are TRBV5-1 and TRBJ2-1; 9 bases agree with TRBD1. Unmatched junction bases numbered 11, after V lost 4 bases and J lost 9 bases. CDR3 size: 15 residues. Germline assignment: CDR1 SGHRS and CDR2 YFSETQ. CDR3 sequence: CASSRSRDRAGEQFF. CDR3 coding DNA: TGCGCCAGCAGCCGGAGCCGGGACAGGGCTGGTGAGCAGTTCTTC.

This clone was seen many times. Here the CDR3 DNA reads TGTGCCAGCAGTCGATTACAGGGAAGCAATCAGCCCCAGCATTTT. Translated: CASSRLQGSNQPQHF. The V and J genes are TRBV2 and TRBJ1-5; maybe TRBD1 (6 bases). Germline loops: CDR1 SNHLY, CDR2 FYNNEI. The CDR3 is 15 amino acids. V lost 5 bases, J lost 1 base, and 12 bases lay in between. The full variable domain, with the rest looked up from reference TRBV2 and TRBJ1-5, is EPEVTQTPSHQVTQMGQEVILRCVPISNHLYFYWYRQILGQKVEFLVSFYNNEISEKSEIFDDQFSVERPDGSNFTLKIRSTKLEDSAMYFCASSRLQGSNQPQHFGDGTRLSIL.

This chain connects TRBV1 to TRBJ1-1; the table assigns TRBD1, which was not confirmed against the DNA. TRBV1 is listed as a pseudogene. The CDR3 has 16 residues. The CDR3 spells CTSSQDGAGANTEAFF. The DNA of the CDR3 is TGCACCAGCAGCCAAGACGGGGCAGGGGCGAACACTGAAGCTTTCTTT.

The chain joins TRBV10-3 to TRBJ2-7, with D unresolved. Trimming took off 10 bases at V and 2 bases at J, with 12 bases between the two ends. This CDR3 is 12 amino acids long. The germline CDR1 and CDR2 sequences are ENHRY and SYGVKD. This CDR3 is CATRSAPYEQYF. The CDR3 coding sequence is TGTGCCACAAGGAGCGCGCCCTACGAGCAGTACTTC.

This chain uses TRBV5-4 with TRBJ2-3; 8 bases are shared with TRBD1. The trim removed 4 bases at V and 3 bases at J, leaving 1 base unmatched. The CDR3 is 13 residues long. Looked up from germline, CDR1 is SGHNT and CDR2 is YYREEE (reference sequence). The CDR3 region is CASSDRGTDTQYF. CDR3 coding DNA: TGTGCCAGCAGCGACAGGGGTACAGATACGCAGTATTTT.

V is TRBV27 and J is TRBJ1-5, with 7 bases that match TRBD1. Trimming took 5 bases from V and 5 from J; bases not matched to a gene: 6. CDR1 is MNHEY, CDR2 SMNVEV, per germline (reference sequence). This CDR3 comprises 14 residues. CDR3 bases: TGTGCCAGCAGTGCCCGACAGGGAGATCAGCCCCAGCATTTT. This sequence encodes CASSARQGDQPQHF.

The genes are TRBV6-5 and TRBJ1-3; 9 bases line up with TRBD1. The CDR3 extends over 15 amino acids. Per germline, CDR1 MNHEY and CDR2 SVGAGI. Trimming cost V 6 bases and J 4 bases; bases outside gene matches: 7. This CDR3 is CASSIQGARGNTIYF. CDR3 sequence (DNA): TGTGCCAGCAGCATACAGGGGGCACGCGGAAACACCATATATTTT.

The chain employs TRBV5-6 and TRBJ2-1; TRBD2 agrees at 10 bases. Germline V lookup: CDR1 SGHDT, CDR2 YYEEEE. V lost 0 bases, J lost 9 bases, and 9 bases stayed unmatched. The CDR3 spans 16 residues. The CDR3, as DNA: TGTGCCAGCAGCTTGGTTGGGCTAGCGGGAGAAGGTGAGCAGTTCTTC. Translation gives CASSLVGLAGEGEQFF.

The rearrangement uses TRBV19 and TRBJ1-5; 7 bases are a match to TRBD1. The V gene's germline CDR1 is LNHDA and CDR2 SQIVND (reference sequence). The length of the CDR3 is 15 residues. With V trimmed by 6 bases and J by 5 bases, 10 bases remained unmatched. CDR3 nucleotide sequence: TGTGCCAGTAGGGAGGGGGCAACGGGTCATCAGCCCCAGCATTTT. Residues: CASREGATGHQPQHF.

V gene TRBV5-1 combines with J gene TRBJ2-7; TRBD1 matches at 8 bases. CDR1 is SGHRS, CDR2 YFSETQ, per germline. The CDR3 is 13 amino acids. V gave up 3 bases and J gave up 6 bases; unmatched junction bases: 5. CDR3 in amino acids: CASSSTDRGEQYF. The CDR3 DNA is TGCGCCAGCAGCTCAACCGACAGGGGCGAGCAGTACTTC.

This chain connects TRBV19 to TRBJ1-2; 7 bases line up with TRBD1. Germline assignment: CDR1 LNHDA and CDR2 SQIVND (reference sequence). Losses at the gene ends were 3 bases for V and 4 bases for J; bases not matched to a gene: 5. The CDR3 runs to 14 residues. The CDR3 reads CASSMAGQSYGYTF. For the CDR3, the DNA is TGTGCCAGTAGTATGGCGGGACAGAGCTATGGCTACACCTTC.

This clone was observed a few times. The chain carries TRBV7-2 and TRBJ1-2; perhaps TRBD1 as D (5 bases). Trimming took 4 bases from V and 1 from J, leaving 13 bases between them. CDR1 SGHTA and CDR2 FQGNSA come from the germline V gene. The CDR3 runs 15 residues. CDR3 coding DNA: TGTGCCAGCAGCTACTCTGGGGGGGGTAACTATGGCTACACCTTC. As protein: CASSYSGGGNYGYTF.

The chain combines TRBV5-1 with TRBJ2-7, with a tentative D call TRBD1 (6 bases). Trimming removed 0 bases from V and 2 bases from J, with 18 bases in between. Germline V CDR1 and CDR2: SGHRS, YFSETQ. CDR3 length: 17 residues. The CDR3 region has the DNA TGCGCCAGCAGCTTGGCCGGATTAGGACAGCGCGCCTACGAGCAGTACTTC. Translation: CASSLAGLGQRAYEQYF.

The CDR3 DNA sequence: TGCGCCAGCAGACAACTAGCGGGAGGAAGGAATGAGCAGTTCTTC. Residues: CASRQLAGGRNEQFF. The genes are TRBV5-1 and TRBJ2-1; 12 positions match TRBD2. The germline CDR1 and CDR2 sequences are SGHRS and YFSETQ. The V gene end was trimmed by 5 bases and the J gene end by 7 bases; junction bases not matched to a gene: 7. There are 15 residues in the CDR3.

This clone was seen only a few times. The V gene is TRBV7-9, the J gene TRBJ2-1; the match to TRBD1 covers 12 bases. From germline, CDR1 is SEHNR and CDR2 FQNEAQ (reference sequence). This CDR3 is built from 15 residues. Losses at the gene ends were 5 bases for V and 6 bases for J; bases not matched to a gene: 5. CDR3 nucleotide sequence: TGTGCCAGCAGCCCCAGGGGACAGGGGGCCAATGAGCAGTTCTTC. The encoded protein is CASSPRGQGANEQFF. The complete variable domain, with remaining parts taken from reference TRBV7-9 and TRBJ2-1, reads DTGVSQNPRHKITKRGQNVTFRCDPISEHNRLYWYRQTLGQGPEFLTYFQNEAQLEKSRLLSDRFSAERPKGSFSTLEIQRTEQGDSAMYLCASSPRGQGANEQFFGPGTRLTVL.

The rearrangement links TRBV2 to TRBJ1-1, with TRBD1 identical over 7 bases. The CDR3 spans 13 residues. Germline CDR1 and CDR2: SNHLY and FYNNEI. V dropped 7 bases and J dropped 4; count of bases not matched to a gene: 6. This CDR3 reads CASTEQGGTEAFF. In DNA form, the CDR3 reads TGTGCCAGCACCGAGCAGGGGGGCACTGAAGCTTTCTTT.

The chain is built from TRBV29-1 and TRBJ2-7; 8 bases map to TRBD1. J gave up 4 bases and V 5 bases, and 4 bases lay outside the gene matches. The CDR3 consists of 12 residues. The germline CDR1 and CDR2 sequences are SQVTM and ANQGSEA. The DNA for the CDR3 is TGCAGCGTTAAAGGACAGGGATACGAGCAGTACTTC. Encoded protein: CSVKGQGYEQYF.

The chain carries TRBV7-9 and TRBJ1-3; D might be TRBD1 (6 bases). V lost 2 bases and J 4 bases, leaving 18 bases between the germline ends. Looked up from germline, CDR1 is SEHNR and CDR2 is FQNEAQ (reference sequence). The CDR3 contains 17 residues. CDR3 protein: CASSLTLTGYGGNTIYF. CDR3 nucleotide sequence: TGTGCCAGCAGCTTAACCCTTACAGGGTATGGGGGAAACACCATATATTTT.

CDR3 sequence (DNA): TGTGCCAGCAGTCCTCTAGGTGGCTATGGCTACACCTTC. Amino acids: CASSPLGGYGYTF. The chain couples TRBV27 to TRBJ1-2; no firm D call. Germline V lookup: CDR1 MNHEY, CDR2 SMNVEV (reference sequence). The V and J ends lost 5 bases and 4 bases respectively, with 11 bases between them. CDR3 size: 13 residues.

V usage is TRBV29-1 and J usage is TRBJ2-3; the match to TRBD1 covers 9 bases. The CDR3 has 14 residues. Germline V gene data show CDR1 as SQVTM and CDR2 as ANQGSEA. J lost 4 bases, V lost 4 bases, and 6 bases had no gene match. The CDR3 region has the DNA TGCAGCGTTGGACAGGGGGGATTCGCAGATACGCAGTATTTT. Amino acid sequence: CSVGQGGFADTQYF.

This chain connects TRBV6-2 or TRBV6-3 to TRBJ1-1; 7 bases are a match to TRBD1. This CDR3 spans 15 amino acids. With 4 bases clipped from V and 8 bases from J, the junction kept 13 bases outside the gene matches. Germline V gene data show CDR1 as MNHEY and CDR2 as SVGEGT. CDR3 protein: CASSSPSRGPAEAFF. For the CDR3, the DNA is TGTGCCAGCAGTTCCCCTTCAAGGGGGCCTGCGGAAGCTTTCTTT.

The V call is TRBV14, the J call TRBJ1-1; TRBD1 matches 7 bases. Germline V CDR1 and CDR2: SGHDN, FVKESK. The CDR3 is 13 amino acids. The J segment lost 5 bases and the V segment lost 4 bases, leaving 4 bases of the junction unmatched. Written as DNA, the CDR3 is TGTGCCAGCAGCCTTACAGGGGTAACTGAAGCTTTCTTT. It encodes CASSLTGVTEAFF.